The T cell receptor beta chain described here comes from a study of blood T cell repertoires in COVID-19. For the study at large: Acute and convalescent COVID-19 samples came from the United States, Italy and Spain. The analysed material was cDNA or gDNA that came from T cells, B-cell-depleted T cells, or PBMCs.

CDR1 is MDHEN and CDR2 is SYDVKM in the germline V gene. The CDR3 is 15 amino acids. V was clipped by 3 bases and J by 4 bases, with 15 bases between them. Authors' analysis steps: Scientists estimated how many nucleated cells there were by amplifying reference gene primers. The protocol was immunoSEQ multiplex PCR, while the TCRdb copy is restricted to in-frame clones and leaves out a portion. Clone size and V and J calls were adopted from that table, with D and trimming inferred from the DNA. The table lists around 180,000 clones, 70% to 90% of them singletons, with more than 20% in the top ten. The V gene is TRBV28, the J gene TRBJ1-2; D is perhaps TRBD1 (6 bases). The clonotype was recovered from a man between 65 and 85 years old with active or convalescent COVID-19. Sequenced: peripheral blood. CDR3 region: CASSFGGARGYGYTF. For the CDR3, the DNA is TGTGCCAGCAGTTTCGGGGGGGCGCGGGGCTATGGCTACACCTTC.